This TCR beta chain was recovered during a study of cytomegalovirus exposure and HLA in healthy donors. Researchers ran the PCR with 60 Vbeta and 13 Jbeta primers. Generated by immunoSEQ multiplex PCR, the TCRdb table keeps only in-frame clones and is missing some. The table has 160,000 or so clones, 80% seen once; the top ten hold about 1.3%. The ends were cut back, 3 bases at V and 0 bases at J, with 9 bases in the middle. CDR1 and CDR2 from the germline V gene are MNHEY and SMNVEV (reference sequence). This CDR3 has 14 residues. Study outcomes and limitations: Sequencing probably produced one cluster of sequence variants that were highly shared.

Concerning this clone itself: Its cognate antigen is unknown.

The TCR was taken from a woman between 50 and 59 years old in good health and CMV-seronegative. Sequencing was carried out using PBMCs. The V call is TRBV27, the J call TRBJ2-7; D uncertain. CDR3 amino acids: CASSLVGASYEQYF. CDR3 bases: TGTGCCAGCAGTTTGGTCGGTGCCTCCTACGAGCAGTACTTC.